The source of this TCR beta chain is a study of cytomegalovirus exposure and HLA in healthy donors. Study findings and constraints: Some V segments (TRBV6-2 and TRBV6-3 among them) were excluded as indistinguishable.

Germline V gene lookup returns CDR1 KGHSH and CDR2 LQKENI. CDR3 length: 16 amino acids. Trimming removed 2 bases at V and 1 base at J, with 9 bases between. PCR primers comprised 60 Vbeta and 13 Jbeta primers. TCRdb's copy holds only in-frame clones and misses some; the assay was immunoSEQ multiplex PCR. The sample includes around 150,000 clones, approximately 83% of them seen just once. Points on this clone: Its antigen is unidentified.

J is TRBJ2-6 and V is TRBV18; D may be TRBD1 (5 bases). The receptor was derived from a woman between 35 and 50 years old in good health and CMV-seronegative. Sequenced: PBMCs. CDR3 bases: TGTGCCAGCTCACCATGGTCAGGGTCTGGGGCCAACGTCCTGACTTTC. Amino acids: CASSPWSGSGANVLTF. Filled out from reference TRBV18 and TRBJ2-6, the complete variable domain reads NAGVMQNPRHLVRRRGQEARLRCSPMKGHSHVYWYRQLPEEGLKFMVYLQKENIIDESGMPKERFSAEFPKEGPSILRIQQVVRGDSAAYFCASSPWSGSGANVLTFGAGSRLTVL.